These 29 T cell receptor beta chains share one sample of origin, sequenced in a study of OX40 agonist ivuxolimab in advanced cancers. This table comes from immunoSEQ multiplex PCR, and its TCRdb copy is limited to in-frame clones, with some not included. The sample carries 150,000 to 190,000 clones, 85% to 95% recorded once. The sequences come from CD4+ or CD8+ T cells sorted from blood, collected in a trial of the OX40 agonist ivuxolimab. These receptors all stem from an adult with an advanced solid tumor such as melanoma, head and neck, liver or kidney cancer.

The CDR3 DNA sequence: TGTGCCAGCAGACCCACCCCTCGGGGGCGTAACTATGGCTACACCTTC. It encodes CASRPTPRGRNYGYTF. This chain connects TRBV27 to TRBJ1-2, with D possibly matching TRBD1 (6 bases). V dropped 6 bases and J dropped 1 base, with 18 bases sitting between them. CDR1 MNHEY and CDR2 SMNVEV come from the germline V gene (reference sequence). The CDR3 sequence is 16 residues long.

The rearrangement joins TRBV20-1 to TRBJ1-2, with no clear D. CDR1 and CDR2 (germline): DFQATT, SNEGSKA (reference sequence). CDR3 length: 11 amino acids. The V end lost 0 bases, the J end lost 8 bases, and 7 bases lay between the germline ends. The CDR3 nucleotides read TGCAGTGCTAGAGATACCGGGGGCTACACCTTC. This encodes CSARDTGGYTF.

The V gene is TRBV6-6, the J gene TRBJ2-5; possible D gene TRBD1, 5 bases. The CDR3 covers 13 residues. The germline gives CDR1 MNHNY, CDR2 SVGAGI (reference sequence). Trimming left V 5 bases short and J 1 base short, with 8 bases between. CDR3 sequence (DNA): TGTGCCAGCAGTCCACAGGTCCAAGAGACCCAGTACTTC. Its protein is CASSPQVQETQYF.

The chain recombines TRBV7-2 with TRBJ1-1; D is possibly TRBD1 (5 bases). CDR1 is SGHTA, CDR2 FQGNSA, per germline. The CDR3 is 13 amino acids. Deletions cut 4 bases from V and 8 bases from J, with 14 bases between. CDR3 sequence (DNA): TGTGCCAGCAGCTCCGGGACGTATCCCGAAGCTTTCTTT. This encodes CASSSGTYPEAFF.

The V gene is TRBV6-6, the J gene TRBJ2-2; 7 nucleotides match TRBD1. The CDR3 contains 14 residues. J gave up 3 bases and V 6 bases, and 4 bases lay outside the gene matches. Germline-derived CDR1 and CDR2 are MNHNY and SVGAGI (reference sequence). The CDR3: CASRPDRDTGELFF. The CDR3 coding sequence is TGTGCCAGCAGACCTGACAGGGACACCGGGGAGCTGTTTTTT.

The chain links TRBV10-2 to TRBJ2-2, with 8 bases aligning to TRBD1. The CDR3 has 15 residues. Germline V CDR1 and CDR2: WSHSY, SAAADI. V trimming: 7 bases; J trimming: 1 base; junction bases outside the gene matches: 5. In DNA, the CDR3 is TGCGCCAGCAATGACAGGGGTCGGAACACCGGGGAGCTGTTTTTT. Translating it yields CASNDRGRNTGELFF.

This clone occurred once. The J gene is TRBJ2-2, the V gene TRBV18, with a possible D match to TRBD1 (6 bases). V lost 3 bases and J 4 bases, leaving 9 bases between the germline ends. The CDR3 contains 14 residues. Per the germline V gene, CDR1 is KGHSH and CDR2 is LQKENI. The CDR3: CASSPQGPTGELFF. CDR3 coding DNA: TGTGCCAGCTCACCCCAGGGGCCCACCGGGGAGCTGTTTTTT.

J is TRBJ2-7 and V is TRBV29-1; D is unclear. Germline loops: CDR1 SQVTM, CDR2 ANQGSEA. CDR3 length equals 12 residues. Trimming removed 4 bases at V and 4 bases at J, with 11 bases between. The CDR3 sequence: CSVGGRTYEQYF. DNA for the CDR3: TGCAGCGTTGGAGGCAGAACGTACGAGCAGTACTTC.

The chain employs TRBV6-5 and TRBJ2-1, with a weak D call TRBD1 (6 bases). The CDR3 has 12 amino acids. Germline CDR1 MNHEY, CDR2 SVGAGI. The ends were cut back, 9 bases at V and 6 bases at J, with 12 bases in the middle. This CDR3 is CASYRVGNEQFF. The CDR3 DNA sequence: TGTGCCAGTTACAGGGTCGGCAATGAGCAGTTCTTC.

CDR3 protein: CASSMGGIYGYTF. The CDR3 nucleotides read TGTGCCAGTAGCATGGGGGGAATATACGGCTACACCTTC. This chain connects TRBV19 to TRBJ1-2, with D perhaps TRBD1 (5 bases). The length of the CDR3 is 13 residues. The germline CDR1 and CDR2 sequences are LNHDA and SQIVND (reference sequence). Trimming took 6 bases from V and 8 from J, leaving 16 bases between them.

The CDR3 here is CASSLGGPGEKLFF. In DNA, the CDR3 is TGCGCCAGCAGCTTGGGGGGTCCCGGGGAAAAACTGTTTTTT. This chain links TRBV5-1 with TRBJ1-4; no clear D. V dropped 0 bases and J dropped 8 bases, with 11 bases sitting between them. Germline loops: CDR1 SGHRS, CDR2 YFSETQ. The CDR3 totals 14 residues.

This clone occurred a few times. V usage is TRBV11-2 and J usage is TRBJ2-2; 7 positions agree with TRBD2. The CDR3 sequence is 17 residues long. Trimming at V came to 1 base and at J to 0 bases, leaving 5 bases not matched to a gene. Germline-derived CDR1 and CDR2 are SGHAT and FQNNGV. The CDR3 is CASSLGSGTTNTGELFF. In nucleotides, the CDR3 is TGTGCCAGCAGCTTAGGTTCCGGGACTACGAACACCGGGGAGCTGTTTTTT.

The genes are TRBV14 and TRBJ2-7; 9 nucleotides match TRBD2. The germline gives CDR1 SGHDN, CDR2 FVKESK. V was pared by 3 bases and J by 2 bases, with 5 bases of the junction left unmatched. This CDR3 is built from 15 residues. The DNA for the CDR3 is TGTGCCAGCAGCCAGCCGGGACTAGCCACCTACGAGCAGTACTTC. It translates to CASSQPGLATYEQYF.

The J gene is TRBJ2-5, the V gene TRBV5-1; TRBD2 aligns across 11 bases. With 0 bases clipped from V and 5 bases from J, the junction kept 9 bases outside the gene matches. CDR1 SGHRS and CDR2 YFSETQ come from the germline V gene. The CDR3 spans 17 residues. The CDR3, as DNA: TGCGCCAGCAGCTTGGGTGATAGCGGGGGGGCTCGGGAGACCCAGTACTTC. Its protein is CASSLGDSGGARETQYF.

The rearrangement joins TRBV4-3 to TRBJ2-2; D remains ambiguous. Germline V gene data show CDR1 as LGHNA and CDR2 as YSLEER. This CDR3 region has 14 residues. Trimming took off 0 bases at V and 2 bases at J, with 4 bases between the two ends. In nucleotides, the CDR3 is TGCGCCAGCAGCCAAGACCCTAACACCGGGGAGCTGTTTTTT. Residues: CASSQDPNTGELFF.

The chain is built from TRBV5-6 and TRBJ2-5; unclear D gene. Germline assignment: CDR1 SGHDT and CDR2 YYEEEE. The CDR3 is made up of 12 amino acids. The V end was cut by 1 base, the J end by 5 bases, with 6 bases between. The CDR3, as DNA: TGTGCCAGCAGCTTGCAAAGGGAGACCCAGTACTTC. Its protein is CASSLQRETQYF.

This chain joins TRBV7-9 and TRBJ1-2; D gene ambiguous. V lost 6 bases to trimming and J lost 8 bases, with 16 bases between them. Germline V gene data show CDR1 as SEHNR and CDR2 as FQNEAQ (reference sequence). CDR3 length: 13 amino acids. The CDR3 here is CASRTEQRRGYTF. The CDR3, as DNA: TGTGCCAGCAGGACGGAACAAAGAAGGGGCTACACCTTC.

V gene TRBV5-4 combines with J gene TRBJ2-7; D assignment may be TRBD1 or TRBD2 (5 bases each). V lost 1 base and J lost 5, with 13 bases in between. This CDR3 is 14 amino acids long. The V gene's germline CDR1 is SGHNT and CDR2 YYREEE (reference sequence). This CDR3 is CASSLPGPYNEQYF. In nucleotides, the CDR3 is TGTGCCAGCAGCTTGCCGGGACCCTACAACGAGCAGTACTTC.

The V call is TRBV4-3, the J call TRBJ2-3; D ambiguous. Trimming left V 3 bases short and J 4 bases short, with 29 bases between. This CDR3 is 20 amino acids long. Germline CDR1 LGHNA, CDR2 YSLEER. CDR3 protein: CASSQNKGSPLGRSPDTQYF. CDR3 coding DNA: TGCGCCAGCAGCCAGAACAAGGGATCCCCCCTGGGCAGGTCACCAGATACGCAGTATTTT.

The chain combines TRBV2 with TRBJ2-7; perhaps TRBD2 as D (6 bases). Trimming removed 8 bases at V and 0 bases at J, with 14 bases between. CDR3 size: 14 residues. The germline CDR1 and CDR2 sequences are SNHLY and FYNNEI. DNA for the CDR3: TGTGCCAGCGAGCCGGGACTTAGCTCCTACGAGCAGTACTTC. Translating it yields CASEPGLSSYEQYF. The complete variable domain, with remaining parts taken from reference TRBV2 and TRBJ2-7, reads EPEVTQTPSHQVTQMGQEVILRCVPISNHLYFYWYRQILGQKVEFLVSFYNNEISEKSEIFDDQFSVERPDGSNFTLKIRSTKLEDSAMYFCASEPGLSSYEQYFGPGTRLTVT.

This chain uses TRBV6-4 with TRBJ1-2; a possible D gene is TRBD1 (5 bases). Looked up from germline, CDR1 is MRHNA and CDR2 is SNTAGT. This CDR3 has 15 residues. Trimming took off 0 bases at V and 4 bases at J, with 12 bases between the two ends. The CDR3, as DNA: TGTGCCAGCAGTGACTCGGGGGGGAAGGCCTATGGCTACACCTTC. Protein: CASSDSGGKAYGYTF.

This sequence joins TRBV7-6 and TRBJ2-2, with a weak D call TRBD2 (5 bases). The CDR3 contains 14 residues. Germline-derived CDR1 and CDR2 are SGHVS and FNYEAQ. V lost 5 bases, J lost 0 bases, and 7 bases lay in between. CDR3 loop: CASSQAANTGELFF. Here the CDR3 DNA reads TGTGCCAGCAGCCAAGCGGCGAACACCGGGGAGCTGTTTTTT.

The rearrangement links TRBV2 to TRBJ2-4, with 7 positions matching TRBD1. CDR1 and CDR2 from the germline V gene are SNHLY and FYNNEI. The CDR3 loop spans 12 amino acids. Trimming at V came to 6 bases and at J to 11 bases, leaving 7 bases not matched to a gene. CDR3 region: CASRPGQRVQYF. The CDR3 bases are TGTGCCAGCAGACCGGGACAGAGGGTTCAGTACTTC.

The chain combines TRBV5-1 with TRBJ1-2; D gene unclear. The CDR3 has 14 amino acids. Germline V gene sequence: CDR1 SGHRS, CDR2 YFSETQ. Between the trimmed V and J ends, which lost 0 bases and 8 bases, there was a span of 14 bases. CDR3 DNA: TGCGCCAGCAGCTTGGCCACGGCAGACGCCGGCTACACCTTC. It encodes CASSLATADAGYTF.

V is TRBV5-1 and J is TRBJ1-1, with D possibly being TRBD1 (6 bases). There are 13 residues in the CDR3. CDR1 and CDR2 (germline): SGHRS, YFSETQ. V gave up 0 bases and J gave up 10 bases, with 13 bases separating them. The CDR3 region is CASSLGPGQGAFF. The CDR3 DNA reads TGCGCCAGCAGCTTGGGGCCGGGACAAGGAGCTTTCTTT.

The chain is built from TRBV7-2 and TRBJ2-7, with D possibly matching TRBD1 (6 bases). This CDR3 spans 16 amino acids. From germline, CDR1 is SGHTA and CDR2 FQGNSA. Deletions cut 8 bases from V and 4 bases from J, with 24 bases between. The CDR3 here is CASDPYRDKGRYEQYF. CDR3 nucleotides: TGTGCCAGCGACCCTTACCGGGACAAAGGGAGATACGAGCAGTACTTC.

CDR3 protein: CASSLRRGSNYGYTF. CDR3 DNA sequence: TGTGCCAGCAGCTTACGTAGGGGCAGCAACTATGGCTACACCTTC. The rearrangement links TRBV7-9 to TRBJ1-2; weak D call: TRBD1 (5 bases). The germline V and J ends were trimmed by 2 bases and 2 bases, with 12 bases remaining between them. The CDR3 spans 15 residues. Germline CDR1 is SEHNR and CDR2 is FQNEAQ (reference sequence).

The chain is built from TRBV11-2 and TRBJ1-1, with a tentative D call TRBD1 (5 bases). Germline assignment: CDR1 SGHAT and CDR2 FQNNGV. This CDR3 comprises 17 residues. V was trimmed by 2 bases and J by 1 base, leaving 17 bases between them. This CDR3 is CASSLLGYGAQNTEAFF. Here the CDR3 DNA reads TGTGCCAGCAGCTTACTCGGGTACGGGGCGCAGAACACTGAAGCTTTCTTT.

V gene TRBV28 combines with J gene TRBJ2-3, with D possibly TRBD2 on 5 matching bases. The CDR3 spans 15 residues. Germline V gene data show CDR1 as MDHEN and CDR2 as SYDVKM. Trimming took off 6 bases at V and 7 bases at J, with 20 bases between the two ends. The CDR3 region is CASRGESGEGYTQYF. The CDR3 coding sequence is TGTGCCAGCAGGGGTGAAAGTGGAGAGGGTTATACGCAGTATTTT.